This TCR beta chain was observed in a study of blood T cell repertoires in COVID-19. Overall study: PBMCs, B-cell-depleted T cells, or T cells were the source of the cDNA or gDNA that made up the material.

As processed by the authors: From reference gene primer amplification, estimates of nucleated cell counts were derived. The method was immunoSEQ multiplex PCR; TCRdb's version includes in-frame clones alone and lacks a portion of them. V and J calls plus clone size are reproduced from that table; the DNA served to infer D and trimming. The sample holds about 140,000 clones; roughly four fifths are singletons and the top ten take around 8.6%. Germline trimming cut 6 bases from V and 4 bases from J; bases unmatched to any gene: 4. In germline, CDR1 is MDHEN, CDR2 SYDVKM. This CDR3 is built from 13 residues.

The chain recombines TRBV28 with TRBJ1-1, with TRBD1 identical over 8 bases. Sample: peripheral blood. This clonotype was obtained from a human donor in a cohort sampled during active COVID-19. The CDR3 DNA reads as TGTGCCAGCAGATCTCAGGGGGCCACTGAAGCTTTCTTT. Translating it yields CASRSQGATEAFF.